The entry below describes one T cell receptor beta chain. The CDR3 totals 17 residues. From germline, CDR1 is SGHTA and CDR2 FQGNSA. Germline trimming cut 5 bases from V and 0 bases from J; bases unmatched to any gene: 9. The data belong to a study of blood T cell repertoires in COVID-19. Looking at the study overall: From T cells, B-cell-depleted T cells, or PBMCs came the material, which was cDNA or gDNA.

Libraries were prepared by immunoSEQ multiplex PCR; TCRdb keeps only in-frame clonotypes and omits some of them. The sample has around 250,000 clones, 70% to 90% seen once; the top ten hold 1.5% to 2%. In assigning cohorts, the study relied on participant-reported clinical history. What the recovered Cohort 3 donors had was two negative PCRs, clearance, or symptom resolution. Source material: PBMCs or T cells enriched from blood (not recorded which). The TCR sequence derives from a woman in her forties or fifties who had recovered from COVID-19. This chain links TRBV7-2 with TRBJ2-7; 11 bases agree with TRBD2. The DNA of the CDR3 is TGTGCCAGCAGCCCAAGGGTAGCGGGAGGGTTCTCCTACGAGCAGTACTTC. This sequence encodes CASSPRVAGGFSYEQYF.